Listed below are T cell receptor beta chains from one sample, sequenced in a study of cytomegalovirus exposure and HLA in healthy donors. TCRdb keeps only in-frame clones here, not all; method: immunoSEQ multiplex PCR. The sample holds 65,000 to 90,000 clones, 70% to 85% seen once. Source material: PBMCs. Receptors originate from a man between 25 and 39 years old in good health and CMV-seronegative. Both conserved end residues are part of each CDR3. D genes are given only for firm matches. Expanded clones are given a class, and other clones once, few, many or no size at all.

>TRBD1|once|TRBV5-6|TRBJ1-1
TGTTCCAGCAGGATTCGAACAGGGGCGGGCACTGAAGCTTTCTTT
CSSRIRTGAGTEAFF
>TRBD2|NA|TRBV20-1|TRBJ2-5
TGCAGTGCTGGGACTAGTTGGACCCAGTACTTC
CSAGTSWTQYF
>TRBD2|NA|TRBV19|TRBJ2-1
TGTGCCAGTAGTATAAAGAGCGGGATGGCCTACAATGAGCAGTTCTTC
CASSIKSGMAYNEQFF
>NA|NA|TRBV7-7|TRBJ2-2
TGTGCTAGCAGCTACCACTCAGGGACAAGGTTAACTTCCGGGGAGCTGTTTTTT
CASSYHSGTRLTSGELFF
>NA|NA|TRBV6-4|TRBJ2-1
TGTGCCAGCAGTGAACGGGAGAACAATGAGCAGTTCTTC
CASSERENNEQFF
>TRBD2|NA|TRBV18|TRBJ2-1
TGTGCCAGCTCACCACCTGGCGGGAGGGCCAGGTACAATGAGCAGTTCTTC
CASSPPGGRARYNEQFF
>TRBD2|few|TRBV6-1|TRBJ2-3
TGTGCCAGCAGTGAACTAGCGGGGGCAGATACGCAGTATTTT
CASSELAGADTQYF
>NA|NA|TRBV4-1|TRBJ1-5
TGCGCCAGCAGCCAAGTTTGGGCAGTAAATCAGCCCCAGCATTTT
CASSQVWAVNQPQHF
>TRBD1|NA|TRBV4-3|TRBJ1-1
TGCGCCAGCAGCCAAGTGGTTGATTCCGGGACAGGAAACACTGAAGCTTTCTTT
CASSQVVDSGTGNTEAFF
>NA|NA|TRBV7-3|TRBJ1-4
TGTGCCAGCAGCGAACACGAAAAACTGTTTTTT
CASSEHEKLFF
>NA|NA|TRBV27|TRBJ1-2
TGTGCCAGCAGTTTTGCAGACTTCGCGAGGGGCTACACCTTC
CASSFADFARGYTF
>TRBD2|NA|TRBV7-3|TRBJ2-2
TGTGCCAGCAGCCCCTCGGCGGGGGACACCGGGGAGCTGTTTTTT
CASSPSAGDTGELFF
>TRBD2|NA|TRBV18|TRBJ2-3
TGTGCCAGCTCACCACCGGTTAACAAGCGGGGGGAAGATACGCAGTATTTT
CASSPPVNKRGEDTQYF
>NA|NA|TRBV7-3|TRBJ1-1
TGTGCCAGCAGCTTAAATACGGGAGGATCCTCTGAAGCTTTCTTT
CASSLNTGGSSEAFF
>TRBD1|NA|TRBV6-6|TRBJ2-2
TGTGCCAGCAGTTACGGGGACAGGGGCCACACCGGGGAGCTGTTTTTT
CASSYGDRGHTGELFF
>NA|NA|TRBV5-1|TRBJ2-1
TGCGCCAGCAGGATAAAAGGGCAGGGAAGCTACAATGAGCAGTTCTTC
CASRIKGQGSYNEQFF
>TRBD2|NA|TRBV5-6|TRBJ2-7
TGTGCCAGCAGCTTGTTGGGCGGGAGGGCCAACGAGCAGTACTTC
CASSLLGGRANEQYF
>TRBD1|NA|TRBV5-1|TRBJ2-3
TGCGCCAGCAGCCTGGGACAGGGGGCAGATACGCAGTATTTT
CASSLGQGADTQYF
>NA|few|TRBV4-1|TRBJ1-5
TGCGCCAGCAGCCAAGTATGGACAGTCTATAGCAATCAGCCCCAGCATTTT
CASSQVWTVYSNQPQHF
>TRBD1|NA|TRBV10-1|TRBJ2-2
TGCGCCAGCAGTGATCAGGCCGGGACAGGGGGGGACGCCGGGGAGCTGTTTTTT
CASSDQAGTGGDAGELFF
>TRBD1|NA|TRBV27|TRBJ1-2
TGTGCCAGCAGTCCTGGGACAGGGAAAAAGAACTATGGCTACACCTTC
CASSPGTGKKNYGYTF
>NA|few|TRBV6-6|TRBJ1-1
TGTGCCAGCAGTACCGGACAGCGAGCTTTCTTT
CASSTGQRAFF
>NA|NA|TRBV13|TRBJ2-4
TGTGCCAGCAGCCTTACAGGGCTAGCCAAAAACATTCAGTACTTC
CASSLTGLAKNIQYF
>TRBD1|NA|TRBV6-5|TRBJ2-7
TGTGCCAGCAGATACTATGGGACAGTAACAACCTACGAGCAGTACTTC
CASRYYGTVTTYEQYF
>TRBD2|once|TRBV2|TRBJ2-1
TGTGCCAGCAGCACACACCAAACTAGCGGGGGGTTTAATGAGCAGTTCTTC
CASSTHQTSGGFNEQFF
>TRBD2|NA|TRBV10-3|TRBJ2-3
TGTGCCACCAAGCGGGAGAGCACAGATACGCAGTATTTT
CATKRESTDTQYF
>TRBD2|NA|TRBV4-3|TRBJ2-1
TGCGCCAGCAGCCAAGAAGGGTGGACTAGCGGGGGCCCTAATGAGCAGTTCTTC
CASSQEGWTSGGPNEQFF
>TRBD2|NA|TRBV14|TRBJ2-5
TGTGCCAGCAGCCAAGATAGCCTAGCGGAGACGTTCTGGGAGACCCAGTACTTC
CASSQDSLAETFWETQYF
>NA|NA|TRBV2|TRBJ1-5
TGTGCCAGCATGAAGGATGTACGGGTGAATCAGCCCCAGCATTTT
CASMKDVRVNQPQHF
>NA|once|TRBV6-5|TRBJ1-6
TGTGCCAGCAGTTTACAGGGCGACTCACCCCTCCACTTT
CASSLQGDSPLHF
>TRBD2|NA|TRBV7-9|TRBJ2-7
TGTGCCAGCAGCTCAATTAGGACGGGGGGGAGCTCCTACGAGCAGTACTTC
CASSSIRTGGSSYEQYF
>NA|NA|TRBV7-2|TRBJ2-5
TGTGCCAGCAGCCCACTACAGGGAAAAGAGACCCAGTACTTC
CASSPLQGKETQYF
>TRBD2|NA|TRBV28|TRBJ2-1
TGTGCCAGCAGTGAGACTAGCGGGAGGGAGAATGAGCAGTTCTTC
CASSETSGRENEQFF